Listed below are T cell receptor beta chains from one sample, sequenced in a study of neurological immune-mediated disorders. TCRdb re-called the 5' RACE reads through MiXCR, storing one row per CDR3 protein. This sample has about 80,000 distinct CDR3 sequences; approximately 5.8% occur once, and the top ten carry 6.5% to 9%. The specimen was PBMCs. These TCRs come from a woman in her fifties or sixties with multiple sclerosis. Both conserved end residues are part of each CDR3. A D gene is named only where the DNA matches it firmly. Only some rows state a clone size, as once, few, many or a class for expanded clones.

many	TRBJ1-1	-	TRBV12-5	CASRNREGTEAFF	TGTGCTTCCCGGAACAGGGAAGGGACTGAAGCTTTCTTT
many	TRBJ1-1	-	TRBV27	CASSPERGNTEAFF	TGTGCCAGCAGTCCGGAGAGGGGGAACACTGAAGCTTTCTTT
few	TRBJ1-2	TRBD1	TRBV19	CASIAPGQGNYGYTF	TGTGCCAGTATTGCACCGGGACAGGGAAACTATGGCTACACCTTC
many	TRBJ2-7	-	TRBV20-1	CSASFKYEQYF	TGCAGTGCTAGTTTCAAGTACGAGCAGTACTTC
-	TRBJ1-6	-	TRBV7-8	CASSPRQGTNSPLHF	TGTGCCAGCAGCCCTAGGCAGGGGACGAATTCACCCCTCCACTTT
few	TRBJ2-7	-	TRBV6-1	CASSLGVRTYEQYF	TGTGCCAGCAGTCTCGGGGTCAGAACCTACGAGCAGTACTTC
many	TRBJ2-5	-	TRBV5-4	CASSLASSPETQYF	TGTGCCAGCAGCTTGGCCTCATCACCAGAGACCCAGTACTTC
many	TRBJ1-5	-	TRBV3-1	CASSQDQGYQPQHF	TGTGCCAGCAGCCAAGACCAGGGGTATCAGCCCCAGCATTTT
-	TRBJ2-2	TRBD1	TRBV29-1	CSVEMGQGKTGEPFF	TGCAGCGTTGAGATGGGACAGGGAAAGACCGGGGAGCCGTTTTTT
-	TRBJ2-7	-	TRBV18	CASSPAQATEQYF	TGTGCCAGCTCACCGGCACAGGCCACCGAGCAGTACTTC
many	TRBJ2-7	-	TRBV6-5	CASTYSGLPHEQYF	TGTGCCAGCACATACTCCGGCCTCCCCCACGAGCAGTACTTC
many	TRBJ2-5	TRBD1	TRBV7-9	CASSPPRQDRGYQETQYF	TGTGCCAGCAGCCCACCCCGGCAGGACAGGGGGTACCAAGAGACCCAGTACTTC
many	TRBJ2-3	TRBD2	TRBV5-1	CASSEGLAGGSTDTQYF	TGCGCCAGCAGCGAGGGACTAGCGGGGGGCAGCACAGATACGCAGTATTTT
many	TRBJ1-5	-	TRBV5-1	CASSLEGSSNQPQHF	TGCGCCAGCAGCTTGGAGGGGTCAAGCAATCAGCCCCAGCATTTT
many	TRBJ1-2	-	TRBV20-1	CSFSAGGNYGYTF	TGCAGTTTTAGTGCCGGGGGGAACTATGGCTACACCTTC
many	TRBJ1-4	-	TRBV5-6	CASSSNYGATNEKLFF	TGTGCCAGCAGCTCGAACTACGGGGCAACTAATGAAAAACTGTTTTTT
few	TRBJ2-1	TRBD2	TRBV27	CASSRGVLPYNEQFF	TGTGCCAGCAGTCGGGGGGTACTCCCCTACAATGAGCAGTTCTTC
many	TRBJ1-2	-	TRBV5-1	CASSPYLIYGYTF	TGCGCCAGCAGCCCGTACCTTATCTATGGCTACACCTTC
-	TRBJ1-2	TRBD1	TRBV5-5	CASSLSNRGPYGYTF	TGTGCCAGCAGCTTGAGCAACAGGGGACCCTATGGCTACACCTTC
many	TRBJ2-7	-	TRBV3-1	CASSQDYAYEQYF	TGTGCCAGCAGCCAAGATTATGCATACGAGCAGTACTTC
few	TRBJ2-1	TRBD2	TRBV5-1	CASSLSGGNSYNEQFF	TGCGCCAGCAGCTTGTCGGGGGGGAACTCCTACAATGAGCAGTTCTTC
many	TRBJ2-7	TRBD1	TRBV4-1	CASSHGQGSPYEQYF	TGCGCCAGCAGCCACGGACAGGGGTCACCCTACGAGCAGTACTTC
many	TRBJ2-3	TRBD2	TRBV7-2	CASSLVSGGTDTQYF	TGTGCCAGCAGCTTAGTTAGCGGGGGCACAGATACGCAGTATTTT
many	TRBJ1-2	-	TRBV6-5	CASSYSSTYGGYTF	TGTGCCAGCAGTTACTCGAGTACATACGGTGGCTACACCTTC
many	TRBJ2-1	TRBD2	TRBV3-1	CASSQATAGGYNEQFF	TGTGCCAGCAGCCAAGCGACGGCGGGGGGGTACAATGAGCAGTTCTTC
many	TRBJ2-3	-	TRBV6-6	CASSYGVDTQYF	TGTGCCAGCAGTTACGGTGTAGATACGCAGTATTTT
many	TRBJ1-3	TRBD1	TRBV7-2	CASSSRQGSGNTIYF	TGTGCCAGCAGCTCAAGACAGGGATCTGGAAACACCATATATTTT
many	TRBJ1-5	TRBD1	TRBV7-6	CASSSQGWEQPQHF	TGTGCCAGCAGCTCACAGGGGTGGGAGCAGCCCCAGCATTTT
many	TRBJ1-1	TRBD1	TRBV5-1	CASSYRLRGQNLNTEAFF	TGCGCCAGCAGCTATCGTCTAAGGGGACAGAATCTGAACACTGAAGCTTTCTTT
few	TRBJ1-1	-	TRBV20-1	CSASPGGLSRPNTEAFF	TGCAGTGCTAGCCCCGGGGGACTCTCGCGTCCGAACACTGAAGCTTTCTTT
many	TRBJ2-7	TRBD1	TRBV12-3/TRBV12-4	CASRSGTGDYEQYF	TGTGCCAGCAGATCCGGGACAGGGGACTACGAGCAGTACTTC
many	TRBJ2-2	-	TRBV2	CASRENGATGELFF	TGTGCCAGCAGGGAAAATGGTGCGACCGGGGAGCTGTTTTTT
many	TRBJ1-6	-	TRBV6-2/TRBV6-3	CASSYRRGNSPLHF	TGTGCCAGCAGTTACAGGCGGGGTAATTCACCCCTCCACTTT
many	TRBJ1-3	-	TRBV10-3	CAIRGTTGNTIYF	TGTGCCATCAGGGGGACAACTGGAAACACCATATATTTT
many	TRBJ1-2	-	TRBV10-1	CASSESGRNGYTF	TGCGCCAGCAGTGAGTCAGGCAGAAATGGCTACACCTTC
few	TRBJ1-2	-	TRBV5-5	CASSLAVERVGYGYTF	TGTGCCAGCAGCTTGGCCGTTGAGCGGGTAGGCTATGGCTACACCTTC
many	TRBJ1-2	-	TRBV6-6	CASRIPGAHGYTF	TGTGCCAGCAGAATCCCCGGGGCCCATGGCTACACCTTC
-	TRBJ1-5	-	TRBV3-1	CANSPGPNQPQHF	TGTGCCAACAGCCCAGGCCCCAATCAGCCCCAGCATTTT
many	TRBJ2-5	-	TRBV5-6	CASSFRAPRRSQETQYF	TGTGCCAGCAGCTTTAGGGCCCCGAGACGGAGCCAAGAGACCCAGTACTTC
many	TRBJ1-1	-	TRBV29-1	CSYQTGTEAFF	TGCAGCTACCAAACGGGAACTGAAGCTTTCTTT
many	TRBJ2-1	-	TRBV12-3/TRBV12-4	CASSRPGNEQFF	TGTGCCAGCAGCCGCCCGGGAAATGAGCAGTTCTTC